A single sample is the source of the 12 T cell receptor beta chains below, sequenced in a study of blood T cell repertoires in COVID-19. Method: immunoSEQ multiplex PCR; TCRdb's copy keeps in-frame clones and lacks some. The sample yields roughly 220,000 clones, 80% to 90% seen once. The specimen was peripheral blood. These receptors all come from a man older than 75 with acute or convalescent COVID-19.

This chain joins TRBV9 and TRBJ2-7; 7 bases match TRBD2. The CDR3 covers 13 residues. Germline loops: CDR1 SGDLS, CDR2 YYNGEE. The trim removed 0 bases at V and 7 bases at J, leaving 4 bases unmatched. DNA of the CDR3: TGTGCCAGCAGCGTAGGGACTAGTGAAGAGCAGTACTTC. Translating gives CASSVGTSEEQYF.

The V call is TRBV7-2, the J call TRBJ1-2, with TRBD1 matching 9 bases. The germline V gene has CDR1 SGHTA and CDR2 FQGNSA. The CDR3 totals 16 residues. V shed 4 bases, J shed 2 bases, and the junction held 8 bases outside the gene matches. The CDR3 DNA is TGTGCCAGCAGCTCGGGTCCCGGGACAGGGAACTATGGCTACACCTTC. The encoded protein is CASSSGPGTGNYGYTF.

The chain carries TRBV6-6 and TRBJ1-2, with D tentatively TRBD1 (5 bases). The V end was cut by 5 bases, the J end by 7 bases, with 17 bases between. CDR3 length: 14 amino acids. The germline CDR1 and CDR2 sequences are MNHNY and SVGAGI (reference sequence). The CDR3 is CASSLEGGRGGYTF. The CDR3 DNA is TGTGCCAGCAGTCTCGAGGGCGGGAGGGGTGGCTACACCTTC.

CDR3 in DNA: TGTGCCAGCAGCCGTGGGACACACACTGAAGCTTTCTTT. Translation: CASSRGTHTEAFF. The chain recombines TRBV11-2 with TRBJ1-1; TRBD1 might be the D (6 bases). The germline V and J ends were trimmed by 5 bases and 3 bases, with 10 bases remaining between them. The germline V gene has CDR1 SGHAT and CDR2 FQNNGV. The CDR3 has 13 residues.

The rearrangement joins TRBV6-2 or TRBV6-3 to TRBJ2-2; D is uncertain. Germline values: CDR1 MNHEY, CDR2 SVGEGT. V was shortened by 5 bases and J by 3 bases, with 13 bases between the two germline ends. CDR3 size: 15 residues. In nucleotides, the CDR3 is TGTGCCAGCAGTAATGCCCTAAGCTACACCGGGGAGCTGTTTTTT. It yields the protein CASSNALSYTGELFF.

The gene calls are TRBV19 and TRBJ2-7; TRBD2 is a possible D gene (7 bases). The CDR3 has 15 residues. Germline assignment: CDR1 LNHDA and CDR2 SQIVND (reference sequence). V lost 5 bases and J lost 2, with 16 bases in between. CDR3 bases: TGTGCCAGTAGTCCCGACGGGGGGCTCCCCTACGAGCAGTACTTC. Amino acids: CASSPDGGLPYEQYF.

The V call is TRBV29-1, the J call TRBJ1-2; the match to TRBD1 covers 12 bases. Per germline, CDR1 SQVTM and CDR2 ANQGSEA. The V and J ends lost 6 bases and 5 bases, in that order; junction bases with no gene match: 10. There are 15 residues in the CDR3. The CDR3, as DNA: TGCAGCGTGGGACAGGGGGCCGGGTCTAGTTATGGCTACACCTTC. It specifies CSVGQGAGSSYGYTF.

The chain employs TRBV27 and TRBJ2-1; 12 bases are shared with TRBD2. Germline trimming cut 5 bases from V and 3 bases from J; bases unmatched to any gene: 5. The germline V gene has CDR1 MNHEY and CDR2 SMNVEV (reference sequence). This CDR3 comprises 16 residues. The CDR3 is CASSPLAGGDYNEQFF. In nucleotides, the CDR3 is TGTGCCAGCAGTCCTCTAGCGGGAGGGGACTACAATGAGCAGTTCTTC.

The chain couples TRBV3-1 (or the pseudogene TRBV3-2) to TRBJ2-1; 12 nucleotides match TRBD2. This CDR3 is built from 19 residues. V trimming: 4 bases; J trimming: 0 bases; junction bases outside the gene matches: 10. Germline V CDR1 and CDR2: LGHDT, YNNKEL (reference sequence). CDR3 sequence reads: CASSLNGLAGGSSYNEQFF. The CDR3 nucleotides read TGTGCCAGCAGCCTCAACGGGCTAGCGGGAGGGTCCTCCTACAATGAGCAGTTCTTC.

The chain joins TRBV5-1 to TRBJ1-1, with D unclear. V was clipped by 2 bases and J by 0 bases, with 5 bases between them. Germline CDR1 SGHRS, CDR2 YFSETQ. The CDR3 is 13 amino acids. The CDR3 sequence is CASSFTVNTEAFF. Written as DNA, the CDR3 is TGCGCCAGCAGCTTTACAGTGAACACTGAAGCTTTCTTT.

The gene calls are TRBV30 and TRBJ1-4, with 8 positions matching TRBD1. V lost 2 bases to trimming and J lost 13 bases; unmatched junction nucleotides: 9. This CDR3 region has 13 residues. In germline, CDR1 is GTSNPN, CDR2 SVGIG (reference sequence). The DNA of the CDR3 is TGTGCCTGGAGTTCCACCGGGACAGGTAGACTGTTTTTT. Translated, it gives CAWSSTGTGRLFF.

The V and J genes are TRBV5-6 and TRBJ1-4; possibly TRBD1 for D (5 bases). Germline assignment: CDR1 SGHDT and CDR2 YYEEEE. V was trimmed by 2 bases and J by 5 bases, leaving 10 bases between them. CDR3 length: 14 amino acids. The CDR3 reads CASSFRVPNEKLFF. CDR3 bases: TGTGCCAGCAGCTTCAGGGTACCGAATGAAAAACTGTTTTTT. Using reference TRBV5-6 and TRBJ1-4 for the parts outside the CDR3, the full variable domain is DAGVTQSPTHLIKTRGQQVTLRCSPKSGHDTVSWYQQALGQGPQFIFQYYEEEERQRGNFPDRFSGHQFPNYSSELNVNALLLGDSALYLCASSFRVPNEKLFFGSGTQLSVL.